Many counts were recorded for the clone carrying this TCR beta chain. The source of the sample is a study of human T cells and chemical hapten exposure. TCRdb itself ran the RACE reads through MiXCR, one entry per CDR3 protein. The repertoire includes fewer than 60,000 distinct CDR3 sequences, about 11% of them detected once, and around 3.9% sits in the top ten. The germline V gene encodes CDR1 MNHEY and CDR2 SVGEGT. This CDR3 is built from 13 residues. V lost 6 bases to trimming and J lost 7 bases, with 13 bases between them. The time point: pre-sensitization, week 0. Treatment noted: therapeutic diphenylcyclopropenone sensitization with weekly scalp DPC.

V and J are TRBV6-2 or TRBV6-3 and TRBJ2-1; D might be TRBD2 (6 bases). This receptor was identified in a woman aged 40 to 49 with alopecia areata. Some clones in this sample may be carry-over from other donors' samples. The material was whole blood, obtained in connection with sensitization to the hapten diphenylcyclopropenone (DPC). In DNA form, the CDR3 reads TGTGCCAGCAGGGACCCCGCGGGGAATGAGCAGTTCTTC. It translates to CASRDPAGNEQFF.